Following are 11 T cell receptor beta chains from one sample sequenced in a study of cytomegalovirus exposure and HLA in healthy donors. It was with 60 Vbeta and 13 Jbeta primers that the PCR ran. Generated by immunoSEQ multiplex PCR, the TCRdb table keeps only in-frame clones and is missing some. The sample records around 130,000 clones, more than 80% being singletons. Source material: PBMCs. All receptors derive from a young man in good health and CMV-seronegative.

Comments on this clone: A junction end diverges from the germline sequence, so it may reflect a read error. Written as DNA, the CDR3 is TGTTCCAGCAGCCCCACTAGCGGGAGTATCACAGATACGCAGTATTTT. Translation: CSSSPTSGSITDTQYF. The chain carries TRBV7-9 and TRBJ2-3; 11 nucleotides agree with TRBD2. The CDR3 covers 16 residues. CDR1 SEHNR and CDR2 FQNEAQ come from the germline V gene (reference sequence).

This sequence joins TRBV27 and TRBJ1-1; 10 nucleotides match TRBD1. Trimming took 5 bases from V and 6 from J; bases not matched to a gene: 6. Germline CDR1 MNHEY, CDR2 SMNVEV (reference sequence). The CDR3 loop spans 14 amino acids. The CDR3 loop reads CASSIGTGVSEAFF. In DNA, the CDR3 is TGTGCCAGCAGTATCGGGACAGGGGTTTCTGAAGCTTTCTTT.

V gene TRBV27 combines with J gene TRBJ2-7, with TRBD1 matching 8 bases. CDR3 length equals 15 residues. Germline CDR1 is MNHEY and CDR2 is SMNVEV (reference sequence). V shed 4 bases and J 2 bases; nucleotides not matched to a gene: 7. CDR3 DNA: TGTGCCAGCAGTTCAAACCGACAGGGGACCTACGAGCAGTACTTC. It translates to CASSSNRQGTYEQYF.

This chain links TRBV18 with TRBJ1-4, with TRBD1 as a possible D gene (5 bases). Germline V gives CDR1 KGHSH, CDR2 LQKENI. V dropped 1 base and J dropped 4 bases, with 10 bases sitting between them. This CDR3 has 15 residues. The CDR3 DNA sequence: TGTGCCAGCTCACCACGGACAACCATTAATGAAAAACTGTTTTTT. Residues: CASSPRTTINEKLFF.

CDR3 DNA: TGTGCCAGCAGTCCAGGGGGCCGGTTTGGCGAGCAGTACTTC. It is translated as CASSPGGRFGEQYF. The rearrangement joins TRBV11-3 to TRBJ2-7, with 8 nucleotides matching TRBD1. The length of the CDR3 is 14 residues. The germline CDR1 and CDR2 sequences are SGHNT and YENEEA. V shed 6 bases and J 6 bases; nucleotides not matched to a gene: 10.

The rearrangement links TRBV4-3 to TRBJ2-7, with D perhaps TRBD1 (6 bases). The CDR3 extends over 15 amino acids. Looked up from germline, CDR1 is LGHNA and CDR2 is YSLEER. V was pared by 2 bases and J by 4 bases, with 15 bases between. In nucleotides, the CDR3 is TGCGCCAGCAGCCAACTACAGGGTGCGAGGTACGAGCAGTACTTC. It encodes CASSQLQGARYEQYF.

The V call is TRBV18, the J call TRBJ1-5, with 7 bases aligning to TRBD1. V was clipped by 4 bases and J by 6 bases; unmatched bases: 6. This CDR3 contains 14 residues. Germline loops: CDR1 KGHSH, CDR2 LQKENI. This chain's CDR3 is CASSQGAGTQPQHF. CDR3 in DNA: TGTGCCAGCTCACAGGGGGCAGGAACTCAGCCCCAGCATTTT.

V gene TRBV11-3 combines with J gene TRBJ2-1, with 8 bases that match TRBD1. The CDR3 loop spans 15 amino acids. The V and J ends lost 2 bases and 4 bases, in that order; junction bases with no gene match: 4. The germline V gene has CDR1 SGHNT and CDR2 YENEEA. CDR3 bases: TGTGCCAGCAGCTTACGACAGGGGACGTACAATGAGCAGTTCTTC. Translated: CASSLRQGTYNEQFF.

V gene TRBV19 combines with J gene TRBJ1-5; the match to TRBD1 covers 11 bases. CDR1 LNHDA and CDR2 SQIVND come from the germline V gene (reference sequence). V lost 6 bases, J lost 7 bases, and 5 bases stayed unmatched. This CDR3 is built from 14 residues. The CDR3 sequence: CASRLDRGHQPQHF. The CDR3 bases are TGTGCCAGTAGATTGGACAGGGGGCACCAGCCCCAGCATTTT. Full variable domain (rest looked up from reference TRBV19 and TRBJ1-5): DGGITQSPKYLFRKEGQNVTLSCEQNLNHDAMYWYRQDPGQGLRLIYYSQIVNDFQKGDIAEGYSVSREKKESFPLTVTSAQKNPTAFYLCASRLDRGHQPQHFGDGTRLSIL.

In its sample, this clone was seen a few times. The chain has TRBV5-4 and TRBJ2-5; D uncertain. The CDR3 loop spans 15 amino acids. Deletions cut 3 bases from V and 3 bases from J, with 15 bases between. CDR1 and CDR2 (germline): SGHNT, YYREEE (reference sequence). The CDR3 region is CASSSAAGAEETQYF. The CDR3 DNA sequence: TGTGCCAGCAGCTCTGCGGCTGGCGCGGAAGAGACCCAGTACTTC. Looking up the rest from reference TRBV5-4 and TRBJ2-5 gives the full variable domain: ETGVTQSPTHLIKTRGQQVTLRCSSQSGHNTVSWYQQALGQGPQFIFQYYREEENGRGNFPPRFSGLQFPNYSSELNVNALELDDSALYLCASSSAAGAEETQYFGPGTRLLVL.

The chain employs TRBV30 and TRBJ2-3, with D perhaps TRBD2 (6 bases). Between the trimmed V and J ends, which lost 0 bases and 2 bases, there was a span of 21 bases. The CDR3 is 18 amino acids. CDR1 is GTSNPN and CDR2 is SVGIG in the germline V gene (reference sequence). DNA of the CDR3: TGTGCCTGGAGTGTGTGGGCGGCGAGCGGGTTTATCACAGATACGCAGTATTTT. This translates into CAWSVWAASGFITDTQYF.